This T cell receptor (beta chain) was profiled in a study of OX40 agonist ivuxolimab in advanced cancers. The protocol was immunoSEQ multiplex PCR, while the TCRdb copy is restricted to in-frame clones and leaves out a portion. The data show 90,000 to 100,000 clones, with 75% to 90% seen just once and more than 0.8% held by the top ten. Trimming shortened V by 5 bases and J by 0 bases, and 11 bases separated the two germline ends. This CDR3 region has 15 residues. Germline values: CDR1 SGHAT, CDR2 FQNNGV. The chain links TRBV11-2 to TRBJ2-1; possible D gene TRBD2, 5 bases. The source of this sequence is an adult with an advanced solid tumor such as melanoma, head and neck, liver or kidney cancer. The sequences come from CD4+ or CD8+ T cells sorted from blood, collected in a trial of the OX40 agonist ivuxolimab. The CDR3 DNA reads TGTGCCAGCAGCGGCCCGGGGAGCTCCTACAATGAGCAGTTCTTC. This encodes CASSGPGSSYNEQFF.